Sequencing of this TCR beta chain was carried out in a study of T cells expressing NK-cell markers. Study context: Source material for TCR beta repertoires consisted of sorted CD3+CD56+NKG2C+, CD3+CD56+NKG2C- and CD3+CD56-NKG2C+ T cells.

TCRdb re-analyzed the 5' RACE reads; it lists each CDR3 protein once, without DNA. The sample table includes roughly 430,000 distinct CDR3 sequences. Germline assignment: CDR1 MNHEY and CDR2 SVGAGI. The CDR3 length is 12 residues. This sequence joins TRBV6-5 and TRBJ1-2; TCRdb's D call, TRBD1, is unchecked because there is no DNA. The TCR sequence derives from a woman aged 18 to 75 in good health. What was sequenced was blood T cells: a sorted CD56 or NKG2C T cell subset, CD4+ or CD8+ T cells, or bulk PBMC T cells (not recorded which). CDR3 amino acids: CASSPGMWGYTF.